This TCR beta chain derives from a study of shared clonotypes between healthy human individuals. About this clone itself: The antigen is undetermined.

Notes on the study in general: A handful of donors held roughly 5% of naive CD4 clonotypes in common.

The protocol was immunoSEQ multiplex PCR, while the TCRdb copy is restricted to in-frame clones and leaves out a portion. The table lists approximately 2,200,000 clones, approximately 94% of them singletons, with under 2% in the top ten. The germline V gene has CDR1 SGHNT and CDR2 YYREEE (reference sequence). The CDR3 runs 15 residues. The V end lost 2 bases, the J end lost 3 bases, and 15 bases lay between the germline ends. Naive CD8 cells lacked CD45RO and underwent positive selection for CCR7, leaving out terminally differentiated effector memory CD45RA+ cells. The sample comprised naive CD8+ T cells from PBMCs. The J gene is TRBJ2-7, the V gene TRBV5-4; the D gene could be TRBD1 or TRBD2 (6 bases each). The source is a man aged 18 to 30 in good health. Some clones in this sample may be carry-over from other donors' samples. CDR3 bases: TGTGCCAGCAGCTTTTTATTCGGGGGCCACTACGAGCAGTACTTC. Its protein product is CASSFLFGGHYEQYF.